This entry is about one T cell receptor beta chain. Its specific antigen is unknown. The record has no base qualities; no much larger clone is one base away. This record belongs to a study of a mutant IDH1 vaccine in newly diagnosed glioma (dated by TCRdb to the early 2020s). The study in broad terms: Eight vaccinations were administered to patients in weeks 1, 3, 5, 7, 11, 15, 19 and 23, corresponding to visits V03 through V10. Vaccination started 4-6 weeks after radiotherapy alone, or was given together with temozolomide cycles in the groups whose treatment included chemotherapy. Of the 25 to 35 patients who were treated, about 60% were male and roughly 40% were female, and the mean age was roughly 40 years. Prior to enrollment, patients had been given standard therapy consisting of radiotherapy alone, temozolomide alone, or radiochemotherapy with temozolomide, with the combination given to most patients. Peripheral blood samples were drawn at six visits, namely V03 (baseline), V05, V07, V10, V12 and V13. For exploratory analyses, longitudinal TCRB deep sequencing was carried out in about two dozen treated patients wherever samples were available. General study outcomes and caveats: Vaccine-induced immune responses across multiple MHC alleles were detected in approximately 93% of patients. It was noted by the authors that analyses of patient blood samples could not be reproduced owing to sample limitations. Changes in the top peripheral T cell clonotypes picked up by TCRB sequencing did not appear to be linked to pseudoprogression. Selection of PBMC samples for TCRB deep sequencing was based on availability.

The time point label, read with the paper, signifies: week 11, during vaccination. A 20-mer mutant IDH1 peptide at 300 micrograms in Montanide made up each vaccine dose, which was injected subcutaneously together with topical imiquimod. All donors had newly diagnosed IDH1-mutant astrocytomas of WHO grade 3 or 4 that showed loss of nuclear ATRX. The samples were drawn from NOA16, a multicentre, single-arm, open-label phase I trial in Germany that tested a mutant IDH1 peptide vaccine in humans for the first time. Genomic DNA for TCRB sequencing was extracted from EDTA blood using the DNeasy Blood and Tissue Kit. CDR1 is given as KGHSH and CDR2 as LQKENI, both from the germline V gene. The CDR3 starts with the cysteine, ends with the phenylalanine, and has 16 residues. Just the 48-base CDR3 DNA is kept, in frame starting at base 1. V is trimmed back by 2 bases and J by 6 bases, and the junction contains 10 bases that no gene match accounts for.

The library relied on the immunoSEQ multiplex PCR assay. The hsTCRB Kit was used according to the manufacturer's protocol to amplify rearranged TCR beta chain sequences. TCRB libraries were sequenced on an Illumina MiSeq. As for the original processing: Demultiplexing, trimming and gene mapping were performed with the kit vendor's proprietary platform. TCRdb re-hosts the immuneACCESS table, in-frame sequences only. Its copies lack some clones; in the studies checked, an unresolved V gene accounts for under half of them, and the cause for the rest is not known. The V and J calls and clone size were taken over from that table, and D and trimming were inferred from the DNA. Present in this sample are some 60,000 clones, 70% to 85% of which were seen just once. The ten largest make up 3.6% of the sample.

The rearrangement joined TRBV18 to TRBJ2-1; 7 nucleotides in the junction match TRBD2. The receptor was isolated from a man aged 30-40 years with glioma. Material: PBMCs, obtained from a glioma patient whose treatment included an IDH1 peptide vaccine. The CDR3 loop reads CASSPTGGGRGNEQFF. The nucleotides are TGTGCCAGCTCACCAACGGGCGGGGGAAGGGGCAATGAGCAGTTCTTC.